The 11 T cell receptor beta chains below come from one sample, sequenced in a study of identifying expanded T cells in peripheral blood (dated by TCRdb to about 2019). Receptor libraries were prepared by the immunoSEQ multiplex PCR assay. TCRdb carries this immuneACCESS record with in-frame sequences only. Its versions omit some clonotypes, under half of them owing to an unresolved V gene in the studies checked, with the rest unexplained. The sample records 83,000 or so clones, about 88% of which are singletons. The leading ten clones occupy roughly 3.9% of the sample. Sequenced: blood. These receptors were taken from a person aged 18-70 years in good health.

This clone was counted between two and nine times. The chain couples TRBV5-1 to TRBJ2-3, with D possibly TRBD1 on 5 matching bases. Germline loops: CDR1 SGHRS, CDR2 YFSETQ. Trimming stripped 5 bases from V and 2 bases from J, with 15 bases between. The CDR3 is 15 amino acids. CDR3 in DNA: TGCGCCAGCAGTCAAGGGGTCCAATACACAGATACGCAGTATTTT. Translation gives CASSQGVQYTDTQYF.

V is TRBV19 and J is TRBJ1-3; D remains ambiguous. The germline CDR1 and CDR2 sequences are LNHDA and SQIVND (reference sequence). V lost 7 bases and J lost 7, with 11 bases in between. The CDR3 length is 12 residues. Here the CDR3 DNA reads TGTGCCAGTACCAATTTCGCTAACACCATATATTTT. Its translation: CASTNFANTIYF.

This rearrangement joins TRBV5-1 to TRBJ2-7; perhaps TRBD1 as D (6 bases). Germline CDR1 SGHRS, CDR2 YFSETQ. Trimming pared 0 bases from V and 3 bases from J, leaving 16 bases between. The length of the CDR3 is 16 residues. CDR3 sequence reads: CASSLVVSGANYEQYF. CDR3 DNA: TGCGCCAGCAGCTTGGTAGTGTCAGGGGCTAACTACGAGCAGTACTTC.

V usage is TRBV6-4 and J usage is TRBJ2-1; D is tentatively TRBD1 or TRBD2 (7 bases each). The germline V gene has CDR1 MRHNA and CDR2 SNTAGT. This CDR3 spans 15 amino acids. The V and J ends lost 2 bases and 3 bases respectively, with 11 bases between them. The CDR3 loop is CASSDAGGDYNEQFF. CDR3 sequence (DNA): TGTGCCAGCAGTGACGCAGGGGGGGACTACAATGAGCAGTTCTTC.

This chain connects TRBV6-5 to TRBJ1-4; D is possibly TRBD1 (5 bases). Germline CDR1 MNHEY, CDR2 SVGAGI. With 2 bases removed from V and 5 bases from J, the gap between germline ends came to 12 bases. The CDR3 is 15 residues long. CDR3 amino acids: CASSYRTGPNEKLFF. The CDR3, as DNA: TGTGCCAGCAGTTACAGAACGGGGCCAAATGAAAAACTGTTTTTT.

This chain uses TRBV5-4 with TRBJ1-4; 7 bases line up with TRBD1. This CDR3 comprises 14 residues. Trimming cost V 4 bases and J 4 bases; bases outside gene matches: 4. CDR1 is SGHNT and CDR2 is YYREEE in the germline V gene (reference sequence). The CDR3 here is CASSIAGGNEKLFF. The CDR3 DNA follows: TGTGCCAGCAGCATCGCAGGGGGTAATGAAAAACTGTTTTTT.

The chain joins TRBV6-4 to TRBJ2-2; 13 positions agree with TRBD2. CDR3 length: 16 residues. J gave up 6 bases and V 3 bases, and 4 bases lay outside the gene matches. CDR1 is MRHNA and CDR2 is SNTAGT in the germline V gene. CDR3: CASSEGLAGEAGELFF. The CDR3 nucleotides read TGTGCCAGCAGTGAAGGACTAGCGGGAGAGGCCGGGGAGCTGTTTTTT.

This clone has a handful of counts. V gene TRBV9 combines with J gene TRBJ1-1; D gene unclear. CDR1 and CDR2 from the germline V gene are SGDLS and YYNGEE. This CDR3 comprises 13 residues. Trimming removed 0 bases at V and 7 bases at J, with 10 bases between. The CDR3 here is CASSVDAWGEAFF. The CDR3 region has the DNA TGTGCCAGCAGCGTAGATGCTTGGGGTGAAGCTTTCTTT.

J is TRBJ2-3 and V is TRBV7-8; D may match TRBD1 or TRBD2 (5 bases each). The CDR3 totals 16 residues. Per the germline V gene, CDR1 is SGHVS and CDR2 is FQNEAQ. V was clipped by 4 bases and J by 1 base, with 15 bases between them. CDR3 protein: CASSWGMGDGTDTQYF. The CDR3, as DNA: TGTGCCAGCAGCTGGGGGATGGGGGATGGCACAGATACGCAGTATTTT.

The chain carries TRBV14 and TRBJ2-1; D may be TRBD1 (5 bases). The CDR3 covers 14 residues. The germline gives CDR1 SGHDN, CDR2 FVKESK. The V end lost 4 bases, the J end lost 7 bases, and 14 bases lay between the germline ends. The CDR3 DNA reads TGTGCCAGCAGCCCAAGACAGTTCCAGAATGAGCAGTTCTTC. Translated, it gives CASSPRQFQNEQFF.

J is TRBJ2-3 and V is TRBV25-1, with a tentative D call TRBD1 (6 bases). The V end lost 6 bases, the J end lost 4 bases, and 11 bases lay between the germline ends. Germline V gives CDR1 MGHDK, CDR2 SYGVNS. The CDR3 contains 13 residues. Here the CDR3 reads CASSAGDPDTQYF. CDR3 nucleotide sequence: TGTGCCAGCAGCGCAGGGGATCCAGATACGCAGTATTTT.